The next 5 T cell receptor beta chains were all read from a single sample in a study of patients and donors after allogeneic stem cell transplantation. TCRdb re-called the RT-PCR reads with MiXCR, one entry per CDR3 protein. The repertoire includes about 150,000 distinct CDR3 sequences, roughly two fifths of them detected once, and 50% sits in the top ten. The sample taken for sequencing was blood, either unsorted or a sorted T cell fraction (not recorded which). The source of these receptors is a human donor who was either an allogeneic HSCT recipient or a stem cell or donor lymphocyte infusion donor (not recorded which). It is not recorded whose cells these are; they may come from a transplant donor.

J is TRBJ2-3 and V is TRBV11-2, with D possibly called TRBD1 or TRBD2 (5 bases each). Germline V CDR1 and CDR2: SGHAT, FQNNGV. The germline V and J ends were trimmed by 2 bases and 1 base, with 10 bases remaining between them. This CDR3 has 15 amino acids. The CDR3 loop is CASSLRGSGTDTQYF. CDR3 nucleotide sequence: TGTGCCAGCAGCTTACGGGGCTCGGGCACAGATACGCAGTATTTT.

CDR3 in DNA: TGTGCCAGCAGCTCAACAGGGGCCGCCAATGAAAAACTGTTTTTT. Translating it yields CASSSTGAANEKLFF. V usage is TRBV7-3 and J usage is TRBJ1-4, with 7 bases lining up with TRBD1. J was trimmed by 5 bases and V by 4 bases; bases with no gene match: 7. This CDR3 region has 15 residues. Germline V lookup: CDR1 SGHTA, CDR2 FQGTGA.

This chain links TRBV7-8 with TRBJ2-5; TRBD1 or TRBD2 may be the D gene (5 bases each). V was clipped by 3 bases and J by 0 bases, with 17 bases between them. CDR3 length: 17 residues. CDR1 and CDR2 (germline): SGHVS, FQNEAQ. The CDR3 reads CASSFRGVGAYQETQYF. The CDR3 coding sequence is TGTGCCAGCAGCTTTAGAGGGGTCGGGGCGTACCAAGAGACCCAGTACTTC. Together with reference TRBV7-8 and TRBJ2-5, the CDR3 gives the full variable domain: GAGVSQSPRYKVAKRGQDVALRCDPISGHVSLFWYQQALGQGPEFLTYFQNEAQLDKSGLPSDRFFAERPEGSVSTLKIQRTQQEDSAVYLCASSFRGVGAYQETQYFGPGTRLLVL.

The V call is TRBV6-5, the J call TRBJ1-1, with D hard to call. The CDR3 consists of 13 residues. The V gene lost 8 bases and the J gene lost 4 bases, with 14 bases spanning the gap. The germline V gene has CDR1 MNHEY and CDR2 SVGAGI. The CDR3 nucleotides read TGTGCCAGCCTTGAGTGGGGTAGCACTGAAGCTTTCTTT. It specifies CASLEWGSTEAFF.

V gene TRBV7-6 combines with J gene TRBJ2-1; the D is unclear. The length of the CDR3 is 15 residues. CDR1 is SGHVS, CDR2 FNYEAQ, per germline. V was cut by 1 base and J by 1 base, with 8 bases left in between. The CDR3: CASSLEGGSYNEQFF. The CDR3 DNA sequence: TGTGCCAGCAGCTTAGAAGGCGGTTCCTACAATGAGCAGTTCTTC.